The 19 T cell receptor beta chains below all came from one sample that was sequenced in a study of radiation and T cells in renal cell carcinoma. TCRdb's table, derived via immunoSEQ multiplex PCR, lists solely in-frame clones and lacks some. The sample lists over 60,000 clones, around 76% occurring once. The time point is: blood 2 weeks post-SBRT. The sample's treatment: 15 Gy SBRT to primary tumor, nephrectomy 4 weeks later. Sample: blood, taken from a patient whose treatment included radiotherapy and nephrectomy. Every receptor here comes from a man in his 60s with renal cell carcinoma.

The chain is built from TRBV5-4 and TRBJ1-6, with TRBD1 matching over 7 bases. The germline V gene has CDR1 SGHNT and CDR2 YYREEE (reference sequence). Trimming took 2 bases from V and 6 from J; bases not matched to a gene: 17. This CDR3 region has 19 residues. The CDR3 loop is CASSFGTDRESAVNSPLHF. CDR3 nucleotide sequence: TGTGCCAGCAGCTTTGGAACAGACAGGGAATCTGCTGTTAATTCACCCCTCCACTTT.

The genes are TRBV6-5 and TRBJ1-5; no clear D gene. V shed 2 bases and J shed 4 bases, with 6 bases lying between them. The CDR3 length is 13 residues. Per germline, CDR1 MNHEY and CDR2 SVGAGI. CDR3 sequence: CASSYDGNQPQHF. CDR3 DNA sequence: TGTGCCAGCAGTTACGACGGGAATCAGCCCCAGCATTTT.

The V gene is TRBV6-1, the J gene TRBJ1-1, with D unresolved. The V gene lost 2 bases and the J gene lost 3 bases, with 16 bases spanning the gap. Germline V gene data show CDR1 as MNHNS and CDR2 as SASEGT. The CDR3 runs to 16 residues. CDR3 sequence reads: CASSEHLTQTHTEAFF. The CDR3 DNA reads as TGTGCCAGCAGTGAACATTTAACCCAAACCCACACTGAAGCTTTCTTT.

The V gene is TRBV19, the J gene TRBJ1-2, with 9 bases fitting TRBD1. V was pared by 5 bases and J by 7 bases, with 8 bases of the junction left unmatched. CDR1 LNHDA and CDR2 SQIVND come from the germline V gene (reference sequence). The CDR3 contains 14 residues. In DNA, the CDR3 is TGTGCCAGTAGTTTTTTACAGGGGGCAGGTGGCTACACCTTC. Amino acids: CASSFLQGAGGYTF.

The CDR3 nucleotides read TGTGCCAGCAGTGAATGGGGGGGTCTCCCCCCCAATCAGCCCCAGCATTTT. Protein sequence: CASSEWGGLPPNQPQHF. The chain has TRBV6-1 and TRBJ1-5; D perhaps matches TRBD1 (5 bases). The CDR3 is made up of 17 amino acids. Germline assignment: CDR1 MNHNS and CDR2 SASEGT. Trimming left V 2 bases short and J 3 bases short, with 17 bases between.

This clone was seen only once. The chain uses TRBV6-1 and TRBJ1-1; D is undetermined. This CDR3 contains 13 residues. The V end lost 8 bases, the J end lost 3 bases, and 13 bases lay between the germline ends. CDR1 is MNHNS and CDR2 is SASEGT in the germline V gene. CDR3: CASVEWVDTEAFF. The CDR3 DNA is TGTGCCAGCGTTGAATGGGTGGACACTGAAGCTTTCTTT.

The V and J genes are TRBV19 and TRBJ1-6, with D perhaps TRBD1 (5 bases). The CDR3 consists of 15 residues. The V end was cut by 2 bases, the J end by 3 bases, with 8 bases between. The germline V gene encodes CDR1 LNHDA and CDR2 SQIVND (reference sequence). CDR3 DNA: TGTGCCAGTAGTATAAGGGGTTTCTATAATTCACCCCTCCACTTT. It codes for CASSIRGFYNSPLHF.

J is TRBJ2-1 and V is TRBV7-8; 7 nucleotides agree with TRBD1. The germline V gene encodes CDR1 SGHVS and CDR2 FQNEAQ. The V segment lost 5 bases and the J segment 6 bases; nucleotides outside the gene matches: 13. The CDR3 sequence is 16 residues long. The CDR3 DNA reads TGTGCCAGCAGCCGCGTTTGGCAGGGGGTTTCCAATGAGCAGTTCTTC. It translates to CASSRVWQGVSNEQFF. The full variable domain, completed using reference TRBV7-8 and TRBJ2-1, is GAGVSQSPRYKVAKRGQDVALRCDPISGHVSLFWYQQALGQGPEFLTYFQNEAQLDKSGLPSDRFFAERPEGSVSTLKIQRTQQEDSAVYLCASSRVWQGVSNEQFFGPGTRLTVL.

This chain joins TRBV9 and TRBJ1-4; D not certain. The germline V gene encodes CDR1 SGDLS and CDR2 YYNGEE. Trimming cost V 4 bases and J 5 bases, with 36 bases left between them. This CDR3 comprises 22 residues. CDR3 DNA sequence: TGTGCCAGCAGCTTTCAGACATCACGCGCCGGGGAAATCCTTTTGGTAAATGAAAAACTGTTTTTT. This codes for CASSFQTSRAGEILLVNEKLFF. Drawing the rest from reference TRBV9 and TRBJ1-4, the complete variable domain is DSGVTQTPKHLITATGQRVTLRCSPRSGDLSVYWYQQSLDQGLQFLIQYYNGEERAKGNILERFSAQQFPDLHSELNLSSLELGDSALYFCASSFQTSRAGEILLVNEKLFFGSGTQLSVL.

The J gene is TRBJ1-1, the V gene TRBV19; weak D call: TRBD1 (6 bases). This CDR3 has 13 residues. Trimming pared 7 bases from V and 6 bases from J, leaving 15 bases between. Germline V lookup: CDR1 LNHDA, CDR2 SQIVND (reference sequence). The CDR3 DNA sequence: TGTGCCAGTAACTGGGGCGAGGGGGCTGAAGCTTTCTTT. Translating gives CASNWGEGAEAFF.

The chain recombines TRBV2 with TRBJ1-6, with 10 bases matching TRBD1. The CDR3 runs to 18 residues. CDR1 is SNHLY, CDR2 FYNNEI, per germline. V lost 7 bases to trimming and J lost 0 bases; unmatched junction nucleotides: 9. CDR3 sequence reads: CASTTRDRGSSYNSPLHF. The CDR3 region has the DNA TGTGCCAGCACCACGAGGGACAGGGGTAGCTCCTATAATTCACCCCTCCACTTT. The full variable domain, with the rest looked up from reference TRBV2 and TRBJ1-6, is EPEVTQTPSHQVTQMGQEVILRCVPISNHLYFYWYRQILGQKVEFLVSFYNNEISEKSEIFDDQFSVERPDGSNFTLKIRSTKLEDSAMYFCASTTRDRGSSYNSPLHFGNGTRLTVT.

V usage is TRBV27 and J usage is TRBJ1-2, with a weak D call TRBD1 (5 bases). V lost 6 bases, J lost 3 bases, and 23 bases lay in between. CDR3 length equals 17 residues. The germline CDR1 and CDR2 sequences are MNHEY and SMNVEV (reference sequence). The CDR3 spells CASRPGSWGKWYYGYTF. The CDR3 DNA reads as TGTGCCAGCAGACCCGGATCTTGGGGGAAGTGGTACTATGGCTACACCTTC.

In DNA, the CDR3 is TGTGCCAGCAGCGTGAGCTACAATCAGCCCCAGCATTTT. Protein sequence: CASSVSYNQPQHF. The genes are TRBV9 and TRBJ1-5; D is ambiguous. From germline, CDR1 is SGDLS and CDR2 YYNGEE. V shed 2 bases and J shed 3 bases, with 6 bases lying between them. This CDR3 is built from 13 residues.

The chain links TRBV19 to TRBJ1-1; D gene uncertain. Germline V gene data show CDR1 as LNHDA and CDR2 as SQIVND (reference sequence). The CDR3 covers 14 residues. Deletions cut 3 bases from V and 2 bases from J, with 10 bases between. CDR3 sequence: CASSIGPGNTEAFF. The CDR3 DNA is TGTGCCAGTAGTATTGGCCCAGGAAACACTGAAGCTTTCTTT. Filled out from reference TRBV19 and TRBJ1-1, the complete variable domain reads DGGITQSPKYLFRKEGQNVTLSCEQNLNHDAMYWYRQDPGQGLRLIYYSQIVNDFQKGDIAEGYSVSREKKESFPLTVTSAQKNPTAFYLCASSIGPGNTEAFFGQGTRLTVV.

This sequence joins TRBV9 and TRBJ2-5; 7 bases match TRBD1. The germline V gene has CDR1 SGDLS and CDR2 YYNGEE. The V gene end was trimmed by 3 bases and the J gene end by 2 bases; junction bases not matched to a gene: 4. The CDR3 is made up of 14 amino acids. CDR3 sequence: CASSEGASQETQYF. As DNA, the CDR3 is TGTGCCAGCAGCGAGGGGGCTAGTCAAGAGACCCAGTACTTC.

This clone was picked up a small number of times. V gene TRBV6-1 combines with J gene TRBJ1-1; no definite D call. The V end was cut by 1 base, the J end by 6 bases, with 6 bases between. The germline V gene has CDR1 MNHNS and CDR2 SASEGT. This CDR3 comprises 12 residues. The CDR3 nucleotides are TGTGCCAGCAGTGAAGTAAGTTCTGAAGCTTTCTTT. Amino acids: CASSEVSSEAFF.

V and J are TRBV5-1 and TRBJ2-2; D is possibly TRBD2 (5 bases). This CDR3 is 14 amino acids long. Between the trimmed V and J ends, which lost 3 bases and 7 bases, there was a span of 13 bases. Per the germline V gene, CDR1 is SGHRS and CDR2 is YFSETQ. This CDR3 reads CASSSLGEGGELFF. Here the CDR3 DNA reads TGCGCCAGCAGCTCCCTGGGAGAGGGCGGGGAGCTGTTTTTT.

The genes are TRBV19 and TRBJ1-5, with D unresolved. CDR1 LNHDA and CDR2 SQIVND come from the germline V gene (reference sequence). The V gene lost 1 base and the J gene lost 3 bases, with 7 bases spanning the gap. The CDR3 loop spans 14 amino acids. CDR3 DNA sequence: TGTGCCAGTAGTATAGGACGGGACAATCAGCCCCAGCATTTT. It encodes CASSIGRDNQPQHF.

The chain's CDR3 is CASSHLDRDLQFF. The CDR3 nucleotides read TGCGCCAGCAGCCACCTGGACAGGGACTTGCAGTTCTTC. This rearrangement joins TRBV4-3 to TRBJ2-1; the match to TRBD1 covers 8 bases. V trimming: 3 bases; J trimming: 12 bases; junction bases outside the gene matches: 7. CDR1 is LGHNA and CDR2 is YSLEER in the germline V gene. The CDR3 spans 13 residues.